This T cell receptor (beta chain) was sequenced in a study of blood T cell repertoires in COVID-19. Study context: Samples representing acute and convalescent COVID-19 were sourced from the United States, Italy and Spain. T cells, B-cell-depleted T cells, or PBMCs supplied cDNA or gDNA.

This clone was picked up one time. Per the authors' pipeline: Reference gene primer amplification gave nucleated cell count estimates. The data were produced by immunoSEQ multiplex PCR, yet TCRdb's version contains in-frame clones alone and is incomplete. From that table come the V and J calls and clone size; the DNA was used to work out D and trimming. The table shows about 75,000 clones, with over 65% occurring only once. Germline V CDR1 and CDR2: MNHEY, SMNVEV (reference sequence). Trimming removed 3 bases from V and 0 bases from J, with 9 bases in between. The CDR3 loop spans 16 amino acids. The sample was peripheral blood. The sequence was obtained from a human donor with acute or convalescent COVID-19. The donor label of this sample is uncertain. This chain links TRBV27 with TRBJ1-6; D call uncertain. The CDR3 sequence: CASSFTGNSYNSPLHF. The CDR3, as DNA: TGTGCCAGCAGTTTTACCGGGAACTCCTATAATTCACCCCTCCACTTT.